Included here is one T cell receptor beta chain sequence, with context. Its antigen is unidentified. Treatment in this sample: around 19 received Ad26.COV2.S at low or high dose, single or two shots; about 5 received placebo; per-sample allocation not given. The samples were gathered on day 63 after the first injection of vaccine or placebo. The ends were cut back, 4 bases at V and 3 bases at J, with 16 bases in the middle. This CDR3 comprises 15 residues. Germline V gene data show CDR1 as SGHDN and CDR2 as FVKESK. This sample was included in a study of Ad26.COV2.S vaccination and SARS-CoV-2 variants. Study-wide findings and caveats: Possible underestimation of total T cell responses by the TCR breadth and depth analyses was noted. It was reported that spike-specific CD8+ and CD4+ T cell responses were substantially broad after vaccination.

Profiling relied on immunoSEQ multiplex PCR, and the TCRdb table lists in-frame clones only, not all of them. The table includes fewer than 400,000 clones, around nine tenths detected once. The material sequenced was peripheral blood, taken in a trial of Ad26.COV2.S vaccine versus placebo. The chain joins TRBV14 to TRBJ2-7; D might be TRBD1 (6 bases). The source of this sequence is a person between 18 and 65 years old who received the Ad26.COV2.S COVID-19 vaccine or a placebo. Here the CDR3 DNA reads TGTGCCAGCAGCCGCCCAGGGGCGCCTTACTACGAGCAGTACTTC. It is translated as CASSRPGAPYYEQYF.